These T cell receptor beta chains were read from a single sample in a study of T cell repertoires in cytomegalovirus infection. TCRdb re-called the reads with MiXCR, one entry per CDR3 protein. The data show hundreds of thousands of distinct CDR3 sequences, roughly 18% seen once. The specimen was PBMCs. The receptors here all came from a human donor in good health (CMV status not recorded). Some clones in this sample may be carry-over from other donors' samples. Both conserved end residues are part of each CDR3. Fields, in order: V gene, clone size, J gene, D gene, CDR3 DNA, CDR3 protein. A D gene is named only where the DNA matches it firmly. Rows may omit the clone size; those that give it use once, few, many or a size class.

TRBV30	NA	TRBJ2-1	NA	TGTGCCTGGAGTGTCGGAGGGTTATACAATGAGCAGTTCTTC	CAWSVGGLYNEQFF
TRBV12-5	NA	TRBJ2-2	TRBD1	TGTGCTAGTGGTTTGATGGGGACAGGGCCCCACCGGGAGCTGTTTTTT	CASGLMGTGPHRELFF
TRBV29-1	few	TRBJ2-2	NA	TGCAGCGCCAGAGGGTTAATAACCGGGGAGCTGTTTTTT	CSARGLITGELFF
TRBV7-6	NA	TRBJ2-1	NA	TGTGCCAGCAGCTCAAGACTATACAATGAGCAGTTCTTC	CASSSRLYNEQFF
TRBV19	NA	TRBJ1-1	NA	TGTGCCAGTAGTATTGGTCTCGGTCACACTGAAGCTTTCTTT	CASSIGLGHTEAFF
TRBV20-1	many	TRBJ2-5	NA	TGCAGTGCTAGAGGGGCGAATTTGGAGACCCAGTACTTC	CSARGANLETQYF
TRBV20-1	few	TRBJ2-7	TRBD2	TGCAGTGCTAGAGGTCCTAGCGGTTCCTACGAGCAGTACTTC	CSARGPSGSYEQYF
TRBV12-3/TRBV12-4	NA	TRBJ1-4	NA	TGTGCCAGCACCTCAAATGAAAAACTGTTTTTT	CASTSNEKLFF
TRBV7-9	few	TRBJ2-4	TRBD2	TGTGCCAGCAGCTCCTTTCCCGCGACTAGCGGGAGGGACATTCAGTACTTC	CASSSFPATSGRDIQYF
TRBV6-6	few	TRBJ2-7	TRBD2	TGTGCCAGCAGTTACTCGAAGGGGTTAGCGGGGGTGGGCTACGAGCAGTACTTC	CASSYSKGLAGVGYEQYF
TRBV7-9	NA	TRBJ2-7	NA	TGTGCCAGTACAGGTGCAATCTACGAGCAGTACTTC	CASTGAIYEQYF
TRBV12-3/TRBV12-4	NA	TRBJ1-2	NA	TGTGCCAGCAGTTCCCACCTTGGGGGGCTAGGAGGCTACACCTTC	CASSSHLGGLGGYTF
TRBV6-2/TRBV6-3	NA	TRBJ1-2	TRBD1	TGTGCCACTCGGGTGGACAGGGAAATCTATGGCTACACCTTC	CATRVDREIYGYTF